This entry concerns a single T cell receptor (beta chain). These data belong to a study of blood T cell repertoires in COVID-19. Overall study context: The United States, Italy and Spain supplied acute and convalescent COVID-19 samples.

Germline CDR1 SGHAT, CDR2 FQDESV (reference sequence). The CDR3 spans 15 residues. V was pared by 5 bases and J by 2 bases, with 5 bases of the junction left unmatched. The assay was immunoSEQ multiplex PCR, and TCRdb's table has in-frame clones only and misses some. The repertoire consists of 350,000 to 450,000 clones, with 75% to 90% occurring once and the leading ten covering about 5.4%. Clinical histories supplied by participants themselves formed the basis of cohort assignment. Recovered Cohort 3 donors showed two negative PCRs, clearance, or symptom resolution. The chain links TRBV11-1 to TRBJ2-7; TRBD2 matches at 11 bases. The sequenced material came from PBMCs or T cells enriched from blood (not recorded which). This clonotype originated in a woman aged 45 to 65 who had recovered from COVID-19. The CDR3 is CASSPELAGAYEQYF. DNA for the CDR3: TGTGCCAGCAGCCCCGAACTAGCGGGAGCCTACGAGCAGTACTTC.